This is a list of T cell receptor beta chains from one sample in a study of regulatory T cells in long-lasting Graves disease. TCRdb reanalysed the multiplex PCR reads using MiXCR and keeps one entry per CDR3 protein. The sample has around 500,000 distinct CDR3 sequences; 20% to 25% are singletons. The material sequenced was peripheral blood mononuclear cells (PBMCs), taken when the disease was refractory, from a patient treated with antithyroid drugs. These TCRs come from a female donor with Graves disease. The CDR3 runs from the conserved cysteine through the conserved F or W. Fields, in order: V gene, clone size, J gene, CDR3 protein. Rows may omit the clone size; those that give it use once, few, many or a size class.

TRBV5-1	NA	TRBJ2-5	CASSLASEAGKTQYF
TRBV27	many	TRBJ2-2	CASSSTSGRRTGELFF
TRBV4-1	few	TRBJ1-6	CASSQVRAIGGNSPLHF
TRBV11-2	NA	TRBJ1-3	CASSHSRGSGNTIYF
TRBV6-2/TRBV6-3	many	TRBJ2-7	CASSFEGGTYEQYF
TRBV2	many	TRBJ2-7	CASSELGADTYEQYF
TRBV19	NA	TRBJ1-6	CASRPGTDYNSPLHF
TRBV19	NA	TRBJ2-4	CASTPGGHIQYF
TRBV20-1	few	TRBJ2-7	CSARDRGTSFNEQYF
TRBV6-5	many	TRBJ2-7	CASSFPSGLYEQYF
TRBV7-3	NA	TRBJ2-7	CASSLGIGPAYEQYF
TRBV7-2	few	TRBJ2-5	CASSRQGTTQETQYF
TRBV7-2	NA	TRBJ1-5	CASRVDRDNQPQHF
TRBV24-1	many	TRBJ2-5	CATSDPRQGKTQYF
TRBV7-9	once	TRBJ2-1	CASSLIGGPHEQFF
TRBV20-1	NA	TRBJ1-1	CSATGTANTEAFF
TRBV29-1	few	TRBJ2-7	CSVSELAGDGRYEQYF
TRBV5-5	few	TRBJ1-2	CASSLRGEQNYGYTF
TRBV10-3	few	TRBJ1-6	CAISESNRNNSPLHF
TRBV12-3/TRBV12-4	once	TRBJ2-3	CASSLAGLPQYF
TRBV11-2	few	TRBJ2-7	CASSFPGFNYEQYF
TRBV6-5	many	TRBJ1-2	CASSYGGQVYGYTF
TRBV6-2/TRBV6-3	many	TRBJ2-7	CASSARTAYEQYF
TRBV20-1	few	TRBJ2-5	CSASVPRPETQYF
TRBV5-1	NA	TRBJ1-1	CASSYQVDTEAFF
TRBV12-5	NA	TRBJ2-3	CASAPRPTGAQYF
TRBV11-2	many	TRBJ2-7	CASSFDSTLYEQYF
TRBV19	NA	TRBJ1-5	CASRTTGSRGPQHF
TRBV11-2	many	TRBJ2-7	CASSFGSGAGTSYEQYF
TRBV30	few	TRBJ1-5	CAWSVGRRGIQPQHF
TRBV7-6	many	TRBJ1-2	CASSSPGTVGYTF
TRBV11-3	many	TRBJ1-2	CASSLAASADEPNYGYTF
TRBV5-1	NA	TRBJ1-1	CASSLSRGGQAFF
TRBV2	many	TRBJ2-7	CASSALDGGLNEQYF
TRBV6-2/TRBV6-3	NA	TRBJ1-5	CASRTTVNQPQHF
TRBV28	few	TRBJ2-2	CASSLSGTSGNWELFF
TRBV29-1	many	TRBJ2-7	CSAIDRPYEQYF
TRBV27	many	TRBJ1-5	CASSPGQGGNQPQHF
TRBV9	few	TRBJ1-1	CASSPRSYTEAFF
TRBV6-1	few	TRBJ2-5	CASTLATGTGVWETQYF
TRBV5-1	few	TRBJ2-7	CASSLGPGSAGAYEQYF
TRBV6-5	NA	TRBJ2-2	CASSYSHGQVAAGELFF
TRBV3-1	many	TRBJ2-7	CASSQAREAVLHEQYF
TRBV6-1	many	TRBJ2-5	CASSPRPEEGQETQYF
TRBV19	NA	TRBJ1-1	CAIRRGTEAFF
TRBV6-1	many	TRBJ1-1	CASSRDRAKAFF
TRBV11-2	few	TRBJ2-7	CASSSDTSNSYEQYF
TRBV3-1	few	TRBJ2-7	CASSRVAVAGVYEQYF
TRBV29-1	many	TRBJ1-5	CSVAQGDQPQHF
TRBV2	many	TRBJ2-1	CASSDAASNNEQFF
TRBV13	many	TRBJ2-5	CASSRITSGSEETQYF
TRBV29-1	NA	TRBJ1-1	CSVQDRKNTEAFF
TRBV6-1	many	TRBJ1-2	CASSEVGNYGYTF
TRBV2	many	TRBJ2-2	CASRADRLVAGELFF
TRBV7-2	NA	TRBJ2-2	CASSPHLVRTTGELFF